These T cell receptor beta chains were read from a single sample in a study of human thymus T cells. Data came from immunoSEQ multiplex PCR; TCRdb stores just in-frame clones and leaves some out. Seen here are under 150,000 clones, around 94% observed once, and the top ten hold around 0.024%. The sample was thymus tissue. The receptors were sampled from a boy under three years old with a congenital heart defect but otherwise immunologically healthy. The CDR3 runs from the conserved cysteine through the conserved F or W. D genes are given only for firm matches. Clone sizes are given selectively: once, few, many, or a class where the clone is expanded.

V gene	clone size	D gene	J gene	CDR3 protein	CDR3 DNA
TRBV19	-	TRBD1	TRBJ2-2	CASTLDRGYTGELFF	TGTGCCAGTACCCTTGACAGGGGATACACCGGGGAGCTGTTTTTT
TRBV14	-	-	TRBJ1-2	CASSQDWPAYGYTF	TGTGCCAGCAGCCAAGATTGGCCAGCGTATGGCTACACCTTC
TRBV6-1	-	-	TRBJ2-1	CASSPASGGNEQFF	TGTGCCAGCAGTCCGGCTAGTGGGGGCAATGAGCAGTTCTTC
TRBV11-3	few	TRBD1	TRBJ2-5	CASSLASGTEQETQYF	TGTGCCAGCAGCTTGGCCAGTGGGACAGAGCAAGAGACCCAGTACTTC
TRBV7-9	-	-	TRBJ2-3	CASSCQQRTTDTQYF	TGTGCCAGCAGCTGTCAGCAGCGAACCACAGATACGCAGTATTTT
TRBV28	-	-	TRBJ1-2	CASSLTLNYGYTF	TGTGCCAGCAGTTTGACATTAAACTATGGCTACACCTTC
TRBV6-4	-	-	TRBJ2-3	CASRAAGATTDTQYF	TGTGCCAGCAGGGCCGCAGGGGCCACTACAGATACGCAGTATTTT
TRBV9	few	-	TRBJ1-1	CASSVDPLEMNTEAFF	TGTGCCAGCAGCGTAGACCCCTTGGAGATGAACACTGAAGCTTTCTTT
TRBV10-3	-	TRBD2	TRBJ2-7	CATGLAGGSYEQYF	TGTGCCACCGGACTAGCGGGGGGCTCCTACGAGCAGTACTTC
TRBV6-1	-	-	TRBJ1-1	CASILPGLNTEAFF	TGTGCCAGCATTCTTCCGGGACTCAACACTGAAGCTTTCTTT
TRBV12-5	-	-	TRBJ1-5	CASGLDGSREQHF	TGTGCTAGTGGTTTGGACGGAAGCCGGGAACAGCATTTT
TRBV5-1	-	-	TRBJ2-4	CASSSPHLAKNIQYF	TGCGCCAGCAGCTCCCCCCATCTGGCCAAAAACATTCAGTACTTC
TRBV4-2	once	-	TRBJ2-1	CASSQRSDFSYNEQFF	TGTGCCAGCAGCCAAAGGTCCGACTTCTCCTACAATGAGCAGTTCTTC
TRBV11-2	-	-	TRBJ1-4	CASSLVAGLNEKLFF	TGTGCCAGCAGCTTGGTGGCAGGCCTGAATGAAAAACTGTTTTTT
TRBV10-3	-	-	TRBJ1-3	CAISASGTAGNTIYF	TGTGCCATCAGTGCCTCGGGAACGGCTGGAAACACCATATATTTT
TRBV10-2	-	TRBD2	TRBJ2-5	CASSGTSGGEETQYF	TGCGCCAGCAGTGGAACTAGCGGGGGGGAGGAGACCCAGTACTTC
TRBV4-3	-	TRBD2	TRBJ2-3	CASSQHLSGGLGDTQYF	TGCGCCAGCAGCCAACACTTAAGCGGGGGCCTGGGAGATACGCAGTATTTT
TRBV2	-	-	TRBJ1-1	CASSDPGKAFF	TGTGCCAGCAGTGATCCGGGGAAAGCTTTCTTT
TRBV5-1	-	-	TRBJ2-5	CASSVLLSTGSLKETQYF	TGCGCCAGCAGCGTACTTCTTTCGACGGGGAGTTTGAAAGAGACCCAGTACTTC
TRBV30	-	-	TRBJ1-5	CAWSVGDSNQPQHF	TGTGCCTGGAGTGTAGGGGATAGCAATCAGCCCCAGCATTTT
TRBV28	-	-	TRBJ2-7	CASSSPAGRAAYDEQYF	TGTGCCAGCAGTTCCCCGGCAGGGCGGGCGGCTTACGACGAGCAGTACTTC
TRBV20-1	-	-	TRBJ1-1	CSARWGLKAFF	TGCAGTGCTCGCTGGGGCCTGAAAGCTTTCTTT
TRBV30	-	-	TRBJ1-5	CAWSVHYSNQPQHF	TGTGCCTGGAGTGTGCATTATAGCAATCAGCCCCAGCATTTT
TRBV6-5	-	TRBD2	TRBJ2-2	CASSYRGGGADGELFF	TGTGCCAGCAGTTACCGGGGCGGGGGGGCAGACGGGGAGCTGTTTTTT
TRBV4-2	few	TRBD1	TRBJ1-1	CASSPVDREVTEAFF	TGTGCCAGCAGCCCTGTGGACAGGGAGGTCACTGAAGCTTTCTTT
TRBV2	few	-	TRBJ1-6	CASRRRSPPLHF	TGTGCCAGCAGGAGACGTTCACCCCCCCTCCACTTT
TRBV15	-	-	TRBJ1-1	CATSRSREGAFF	TGTGCCACCAGCAGGTCCAGGGAAGGAGCTTTCTTT
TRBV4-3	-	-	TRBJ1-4	CASSLGVFEKLFF	TGCGCCAGCAGCCTAGGGGTTTTTGAAAAACTGTTTTTT
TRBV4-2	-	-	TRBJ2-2	CASSQEALGTGELFF	TGTGCCAGCAGCCAAGAGGCGTTGGGCACCGGGGAGCTGTTTTTT
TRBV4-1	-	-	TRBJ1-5	CASSPFDGDSNQPQHF	TGCGCCAGCAGCCCCTTTGACGGAGATAGCAATCAGCCCCAGCATTTT
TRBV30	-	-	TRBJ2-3	CAWSKIARDTDTQYF	TGTGCCTGGAGTAAGATAGCCAGGGACACAGATACGCAGTATTTT